This TCR beta chain came from a study of cytomegalovirus exposure and HLA in healthy donors. Across the study: The study placed around 80% of its 350 to 400 genotyped donors in the Caucasian-associated ancestry cluster. Overall study results and limits: Follow-up analysis later connected one missense variant in DCLRE1C with trimming of TCR beta V- and J-genes. Within the data, a cluster of highly shared sequence variants was likely a sequencing artifact.

Amplification used 60 Vbeta primers and 13 Jbeta primers. Profiled with immunoSEQ multiplex PCR; TCRdb holds only in-frame clones, not every one. The sample yields approximately 110,000 clones, about 80% seen once. This clone was seen just once. Its antigen remains unknown. Sequenced sample: PBMCs. This receptor was identified in a man in his forties in good health and CMV-seronegative.

CDR3 sequence (DNA): TGTGCCAGCAGCCAAACGAAACAGGGAGTGCTGGATACGCAGTATTTT. Protein sequence: CASSQTKQGVLDTQYF. The chain employs TRBV4-2 and TRBJ2-3; D possibly corresponds to TRBD1 (6 bases). The germline V gene has CDR1 LGHNA and CDR2 YNFKEQ. This CDR3 contains 16 residues. Trimming took 2 bases from V and 6 from J, leaving 18 bases between them.